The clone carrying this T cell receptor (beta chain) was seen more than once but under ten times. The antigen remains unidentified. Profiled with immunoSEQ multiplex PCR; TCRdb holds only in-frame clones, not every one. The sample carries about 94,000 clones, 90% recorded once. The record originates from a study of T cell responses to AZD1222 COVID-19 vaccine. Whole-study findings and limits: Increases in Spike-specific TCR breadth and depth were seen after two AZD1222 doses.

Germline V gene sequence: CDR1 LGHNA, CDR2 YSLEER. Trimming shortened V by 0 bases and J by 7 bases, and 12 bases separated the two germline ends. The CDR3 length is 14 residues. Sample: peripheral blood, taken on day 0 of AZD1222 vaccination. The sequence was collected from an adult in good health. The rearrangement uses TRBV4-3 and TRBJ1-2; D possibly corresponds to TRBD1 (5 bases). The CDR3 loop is CASSQEVSGTGYTF. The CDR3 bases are TGCGCCAGCAGCCAAGAGGTCTCAGGGACTGGCTACACCTTC.